This record concerns one T cell receptor (beta chain) sequence. Measured with immunoSEQ multiplex PCR; TCRdb has only the in-frame clones, and not every one. This sample has 100,000 or so clones, with about nine tenths found just once. This record belongs to a study of OX40 agonist ivuxolimab in advanced cancers. Overall study context: Every 2 weeks, ivuxolimab was infused into the patients intravenously at between 0.01 and 10 mg/kg. Dose-escalation patients suffered from hepatocellular carcinoma, melanoma, renal cell or head and neck cancer.

Germline V gene data show CDR1 as DFQATT and CDR2 as SNEGSKA (reference sequence). V lost 5 bases to trimming and J lost 6 bases, with 9 bases between them. The CDR3 sequence is 11 residues long. V and J are TRBV20-1 and TRBJ2-3; D remains ambiguous. The sample was CD4+ or CD8+ T cells sorted from blood, taken in a trial of the OX40 agonist ivuxolimab. This TCR derives from an adult with an advanced solid tumor such as melanoma, head and neck, liver or kidney cancer. In DNA form, the CDR3 reads TGCAGTGCTGACTCGGAGGATACGCAGTATTTT. This translates into CSADSEDTQYF.